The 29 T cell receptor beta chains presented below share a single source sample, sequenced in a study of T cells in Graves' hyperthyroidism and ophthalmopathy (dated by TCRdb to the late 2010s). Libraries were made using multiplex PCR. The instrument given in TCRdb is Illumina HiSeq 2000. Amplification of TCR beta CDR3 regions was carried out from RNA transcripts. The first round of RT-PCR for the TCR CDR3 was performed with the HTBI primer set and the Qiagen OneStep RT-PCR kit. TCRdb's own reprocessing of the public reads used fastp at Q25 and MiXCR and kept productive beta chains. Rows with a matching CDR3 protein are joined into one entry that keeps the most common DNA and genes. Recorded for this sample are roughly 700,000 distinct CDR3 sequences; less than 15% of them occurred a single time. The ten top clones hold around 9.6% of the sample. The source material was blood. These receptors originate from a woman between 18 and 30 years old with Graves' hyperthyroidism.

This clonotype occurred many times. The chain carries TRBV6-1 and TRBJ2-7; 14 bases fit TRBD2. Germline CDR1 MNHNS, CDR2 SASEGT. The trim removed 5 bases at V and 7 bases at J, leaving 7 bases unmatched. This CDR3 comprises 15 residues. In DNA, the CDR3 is TGTGCCAGCAGTTTCGGACTAGCGGGAGGAGGTGAGCAGTACTTC. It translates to CASSFGLAGGGEQYF.

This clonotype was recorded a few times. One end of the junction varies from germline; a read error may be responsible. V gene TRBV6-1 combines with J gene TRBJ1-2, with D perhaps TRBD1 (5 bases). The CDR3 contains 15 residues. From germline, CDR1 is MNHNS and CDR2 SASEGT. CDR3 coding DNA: TGTCCCAGCAGTGAAGCAGGGTATACTAACTATGGCTACACCTTC. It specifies CPSSEAGYTNYGYTF.

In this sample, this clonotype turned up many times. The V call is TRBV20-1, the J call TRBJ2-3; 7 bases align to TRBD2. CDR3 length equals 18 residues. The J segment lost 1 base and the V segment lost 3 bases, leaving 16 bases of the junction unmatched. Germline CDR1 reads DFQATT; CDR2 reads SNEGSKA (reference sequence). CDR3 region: CSASVTSSFNAGTDTQYF. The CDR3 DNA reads TGCAGTGCTAGTGTGACTAGCTCGTTTAATGCCGGCACAGATACGCAGTATTTT.

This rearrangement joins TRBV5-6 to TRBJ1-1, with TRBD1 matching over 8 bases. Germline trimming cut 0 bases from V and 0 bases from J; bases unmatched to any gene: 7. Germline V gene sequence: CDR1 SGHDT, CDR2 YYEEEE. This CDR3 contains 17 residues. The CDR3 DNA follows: TGTGCCAGCAGCTTGGCTCAGGGGGCGCTTATGAACACTGAAGCTTTCTTT. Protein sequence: CASSLAQGALMNTEAFF.

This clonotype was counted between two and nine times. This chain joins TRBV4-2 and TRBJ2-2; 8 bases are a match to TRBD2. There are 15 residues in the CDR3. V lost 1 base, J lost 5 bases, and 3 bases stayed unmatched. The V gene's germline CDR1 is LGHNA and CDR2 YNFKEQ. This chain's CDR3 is CASSQAGGRTGELFF. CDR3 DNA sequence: TGTGCCAGCAGCCAAGCGGGAGGGCGGACCGGGGAGCTGTTTTTT.

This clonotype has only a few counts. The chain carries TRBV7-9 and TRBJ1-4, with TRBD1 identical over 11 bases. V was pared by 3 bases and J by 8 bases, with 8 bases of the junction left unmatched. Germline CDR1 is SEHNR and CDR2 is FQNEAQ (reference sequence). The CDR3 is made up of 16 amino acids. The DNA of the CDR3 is TGTGCCAGCAGCTTCGGACAGGGGGCACGAGGGGAAAAACTGTTTTTT. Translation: CASSFGQGARGEKLFF. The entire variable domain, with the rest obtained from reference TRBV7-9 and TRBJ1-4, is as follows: DTGVSQNPRHKITKRGQNVTFRCDPISEHNRLYWYRQTLGQGPEFLTYFQNEAQLEKSRLLSDRFSAERPKGSFSTLEIQRTEQGDSAMYLCASSFGQGARGEKLFFGSGTQLSVL.

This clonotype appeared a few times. CDR3 amino acids: CASSRQAGARGEQFF. The CDR3 DNA sequence: TGTGCCAGCAGCCGACAGGCGGGTGCGAGGGGTGAGCAGTTCTTC. This chain links TRBV7-6 with TRBJ2-1; D perhaps matches TRBD1 (6 bases). Germline CDR1 reads SGHVS; CDR2 reads FNYEAQ. V lost 5 bases to trimming and J lost 9 bases, with 20 bases between them. The CDR3 loop spans 15 amino acids.

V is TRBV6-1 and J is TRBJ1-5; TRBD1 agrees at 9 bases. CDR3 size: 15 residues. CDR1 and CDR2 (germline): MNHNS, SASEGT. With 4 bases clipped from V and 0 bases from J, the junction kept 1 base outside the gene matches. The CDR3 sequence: CASSGTGVSNQPQHF. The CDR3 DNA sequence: TGTGCCAGCAGTGGGACAGGGGTTAGCAATCAGCCCCAGCATTTT.

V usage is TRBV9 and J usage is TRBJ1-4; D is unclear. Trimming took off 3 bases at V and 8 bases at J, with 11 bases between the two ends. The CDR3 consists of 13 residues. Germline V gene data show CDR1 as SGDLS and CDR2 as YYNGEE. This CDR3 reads CASSGPSSEKLFF. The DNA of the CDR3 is TGTGCCAGCAGCGGACCTTCGAGCGAAAAACTGTTTTTT.

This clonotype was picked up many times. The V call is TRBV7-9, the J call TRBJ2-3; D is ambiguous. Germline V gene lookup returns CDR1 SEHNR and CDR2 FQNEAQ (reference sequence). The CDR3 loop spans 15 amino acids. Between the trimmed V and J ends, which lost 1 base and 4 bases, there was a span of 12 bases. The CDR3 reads CASSLGLPTADTQYF. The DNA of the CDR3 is TGTGCCAGCAGCTTAGGGCTCCCCACGGCAGATACGCAGTATTTT.

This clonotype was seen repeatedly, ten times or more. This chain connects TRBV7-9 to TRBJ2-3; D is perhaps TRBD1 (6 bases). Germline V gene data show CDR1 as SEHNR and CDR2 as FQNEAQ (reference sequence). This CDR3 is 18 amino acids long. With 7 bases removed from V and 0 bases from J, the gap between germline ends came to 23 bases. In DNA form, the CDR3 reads TGTGCCAGCACCCAGATTCGGACAGAGGCTTACAGCACAGATACGCAGTATTTT. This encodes CASTQIRTEAYSTDTQYF.

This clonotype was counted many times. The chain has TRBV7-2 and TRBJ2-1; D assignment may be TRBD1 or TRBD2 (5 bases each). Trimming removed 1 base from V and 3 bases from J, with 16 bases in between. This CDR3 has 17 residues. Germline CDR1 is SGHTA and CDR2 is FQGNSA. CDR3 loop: CASSLGSRAGYYNEQFF. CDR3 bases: TGTGCCAGCAGCTTAGGCTCGCGGGCAGGGTACTACAATGAGCAGTTCTTC. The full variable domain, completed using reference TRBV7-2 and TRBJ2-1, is GAGVSQSPSNKVTEKGKDVELRCDPISGHTALYWYRQSLGQGLEFLIYFQGNSAPDKSGLPSDRFSAERTGGSVSTLTIQRTQQEDSAVYLCASSLGSRAGYYNEQFFGPGTRLTVL.

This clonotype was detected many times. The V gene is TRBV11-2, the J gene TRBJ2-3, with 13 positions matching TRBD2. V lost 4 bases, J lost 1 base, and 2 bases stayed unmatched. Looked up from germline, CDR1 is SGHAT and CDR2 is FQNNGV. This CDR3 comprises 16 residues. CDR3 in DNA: TGTGCCAGCAGCTCCGGACTAGCGGGAGGCACAGATACGCAGTATTTT. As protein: CASSSGLAGGTDTQYF.

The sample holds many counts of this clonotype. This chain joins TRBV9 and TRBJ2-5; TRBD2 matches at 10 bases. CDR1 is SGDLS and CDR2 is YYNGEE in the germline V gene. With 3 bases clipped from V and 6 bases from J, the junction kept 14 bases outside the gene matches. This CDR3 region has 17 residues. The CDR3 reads CASSDLAGEGGGKTQYF. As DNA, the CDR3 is TGTGCCAGCAGCGACCTAGCGGGAGAGGGTGGTGGGAAGACCCAGTACTTC.

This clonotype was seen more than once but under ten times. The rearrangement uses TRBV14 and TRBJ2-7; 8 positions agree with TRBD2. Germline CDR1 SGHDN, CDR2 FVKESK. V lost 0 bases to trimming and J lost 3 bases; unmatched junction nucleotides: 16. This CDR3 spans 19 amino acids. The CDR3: CASSQELPFGGRKFYEQYF. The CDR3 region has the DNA TGTGCCAGCAGCCAAGAGCTTCCCTTTGGCGGGAGGAAATTCTACGAGCAGTACTTC. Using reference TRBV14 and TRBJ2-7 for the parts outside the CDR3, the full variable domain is EAGVTQFPSHSVIEKGQTVTLRCDPISGHDNLYWYRRVMGKEIKFLLHFVKESKQDESGMPNNRFLAERTGGTYSTLKVQPAELEDSGVYFCASSQELPFGGRKFYEQYFGPGTRLTVT.

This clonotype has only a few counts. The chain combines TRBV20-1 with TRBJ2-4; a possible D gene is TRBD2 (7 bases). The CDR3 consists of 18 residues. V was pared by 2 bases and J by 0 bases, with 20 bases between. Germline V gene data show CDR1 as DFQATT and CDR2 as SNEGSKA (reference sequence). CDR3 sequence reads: CSARPPIGGASAKNIQYF. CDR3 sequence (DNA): TGCAGTGCTAGACCCCCAATTGGGGGGGCATCAGCCAAAAACATTCAGTACTTC.

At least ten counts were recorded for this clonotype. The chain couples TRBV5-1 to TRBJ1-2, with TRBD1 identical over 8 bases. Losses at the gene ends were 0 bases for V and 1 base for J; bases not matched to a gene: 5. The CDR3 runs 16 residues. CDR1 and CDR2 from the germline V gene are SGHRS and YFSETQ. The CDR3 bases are TGCGCCAGCAGCTTGGCCGCGGGACAGGTTAACTATGGCTACACCTTC. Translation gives CASSLAAGQVNYGYTF. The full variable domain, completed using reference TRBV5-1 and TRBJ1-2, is KAGVTQTPRYLIKTRGQQVTLSCSPISGHRSVSWYQQTPGQGLQFLFEYFSETQRNKGNFPGRFSGRQFSNSRSEMNVSTLELGDSALYLCASSLAAGQVNYGYTFGSGTRLTVV.

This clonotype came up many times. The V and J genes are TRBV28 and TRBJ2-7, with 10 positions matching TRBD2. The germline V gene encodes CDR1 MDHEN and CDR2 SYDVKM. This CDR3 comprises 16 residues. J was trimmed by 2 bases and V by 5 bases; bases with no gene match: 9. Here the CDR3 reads CASSDPGLAWTYEQYF. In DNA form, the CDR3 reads TGTGCCAGCAGTGATCCGGGACTAGCGTGGACCTACGAGCAGTACTTC.

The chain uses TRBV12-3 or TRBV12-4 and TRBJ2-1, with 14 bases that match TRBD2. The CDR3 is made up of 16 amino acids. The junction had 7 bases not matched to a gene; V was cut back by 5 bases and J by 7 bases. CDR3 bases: TGTGCCAGCAGTCGGCCGGGACTAGCGGGAGCAAATGAGCAGTTCTTC. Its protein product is CASSRPGLAGANEQFF.

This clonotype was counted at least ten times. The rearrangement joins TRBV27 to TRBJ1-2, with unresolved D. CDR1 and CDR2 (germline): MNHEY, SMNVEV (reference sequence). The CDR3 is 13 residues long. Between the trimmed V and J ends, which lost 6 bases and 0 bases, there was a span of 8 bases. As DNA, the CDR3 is TGTGCCAGCAGACCCTTAGCTAACTATGGCTACACCTTC. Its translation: CASRPLANYGYTF.

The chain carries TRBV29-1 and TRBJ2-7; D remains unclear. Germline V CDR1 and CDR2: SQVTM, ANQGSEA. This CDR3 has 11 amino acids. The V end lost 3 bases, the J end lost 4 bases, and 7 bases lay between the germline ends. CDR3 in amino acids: CSVDTEYEQYF. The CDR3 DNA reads TGCAGCGTTGATACGGAGTACGAGCAGTACTTC.

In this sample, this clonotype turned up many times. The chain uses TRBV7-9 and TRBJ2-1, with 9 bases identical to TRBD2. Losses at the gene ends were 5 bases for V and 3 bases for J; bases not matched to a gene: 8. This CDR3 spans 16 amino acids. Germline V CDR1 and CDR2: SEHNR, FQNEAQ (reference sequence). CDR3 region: CASSPGAGGLYNEQFF. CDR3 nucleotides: TGTGCCAGCAGCCCGGGGGCGGGAGGGCTCTACAATGAGCAGTTCTTC.

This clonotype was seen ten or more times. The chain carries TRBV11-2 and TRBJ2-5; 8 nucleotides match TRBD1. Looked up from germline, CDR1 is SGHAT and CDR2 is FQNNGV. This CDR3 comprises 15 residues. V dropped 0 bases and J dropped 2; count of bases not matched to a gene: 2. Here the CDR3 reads CASSLERQGQETQYF. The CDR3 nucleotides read TGTGCCAGCAGCTTAGAGAGACAGGGGCAAGAGACCCAGTACTTC.

Here the CDR3 DNA reads TGTGCCAGCAGCTTGTTACTAAACTACAATGAGCAGTTCTTC. The encoded protein is CASSLLLNYNEQFF. The chain employs TRBV5-4 and TRBJ2-1; D gene ambiguous. Germline V gene sequence: CDR1 SGHNT, CDR2 YYREEE (reference sequence). The CDR3 covers 14 residues. Between the trimmed V and J ends, which lost 1 base and 3 bases, there was a span of 8 bases.

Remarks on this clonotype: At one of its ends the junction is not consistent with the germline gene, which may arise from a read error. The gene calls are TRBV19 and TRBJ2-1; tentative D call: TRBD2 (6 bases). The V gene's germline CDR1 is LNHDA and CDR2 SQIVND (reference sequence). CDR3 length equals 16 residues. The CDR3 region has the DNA TGTGCCAGTAGCCCTGGGGCGGGATATAACTACTATGAGCAGTTCTTC. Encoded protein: CASSPGAGYNYYEQFF.

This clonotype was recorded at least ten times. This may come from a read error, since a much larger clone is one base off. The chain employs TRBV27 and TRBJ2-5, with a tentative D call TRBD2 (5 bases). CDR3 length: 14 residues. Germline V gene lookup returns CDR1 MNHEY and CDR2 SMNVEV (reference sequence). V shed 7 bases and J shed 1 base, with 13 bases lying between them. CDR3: CASMSPSGQETQYF. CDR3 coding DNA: TGTGCCAGCATGTCGCCCAGCGGCCAAGAGACCCAGTACTTC.

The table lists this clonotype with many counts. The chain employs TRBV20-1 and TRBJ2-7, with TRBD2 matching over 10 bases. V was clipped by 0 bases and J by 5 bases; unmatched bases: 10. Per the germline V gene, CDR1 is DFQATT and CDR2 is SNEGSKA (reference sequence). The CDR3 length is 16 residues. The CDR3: CSARDRLAGVGNEQYF. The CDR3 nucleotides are TGCAGTGCTAGAGATCGCCTAGCGGGAGTAGGAAACGAGCAGTACTTC.

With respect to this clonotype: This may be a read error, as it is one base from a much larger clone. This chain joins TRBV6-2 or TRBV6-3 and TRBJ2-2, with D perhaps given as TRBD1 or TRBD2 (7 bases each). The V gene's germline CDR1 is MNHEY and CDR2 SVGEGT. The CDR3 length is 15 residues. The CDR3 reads CASVKKTGHGGGLFF. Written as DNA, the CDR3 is TGTGCCAGCGTCAAAAAGACAGGGCATGGCGGGGGGCTGTTTTTT.

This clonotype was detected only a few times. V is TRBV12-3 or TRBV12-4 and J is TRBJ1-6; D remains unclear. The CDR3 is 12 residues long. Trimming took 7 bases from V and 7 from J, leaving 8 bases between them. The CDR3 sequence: CASILGNSPLHF. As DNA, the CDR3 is TGTGCCAGCATCCTAGGGAATTCACCCCTCCACTTT.